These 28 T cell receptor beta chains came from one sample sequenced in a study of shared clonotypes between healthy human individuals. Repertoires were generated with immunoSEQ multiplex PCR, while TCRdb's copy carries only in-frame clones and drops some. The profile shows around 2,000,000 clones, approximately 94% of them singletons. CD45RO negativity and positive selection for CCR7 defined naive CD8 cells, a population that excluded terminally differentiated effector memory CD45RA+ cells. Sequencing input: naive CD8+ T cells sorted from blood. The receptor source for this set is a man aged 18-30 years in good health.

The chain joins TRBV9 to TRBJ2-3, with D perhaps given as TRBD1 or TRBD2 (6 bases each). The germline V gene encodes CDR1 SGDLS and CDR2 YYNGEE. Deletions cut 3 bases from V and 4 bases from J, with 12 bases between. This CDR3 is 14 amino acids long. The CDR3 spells CASSGGDKSDTQYF. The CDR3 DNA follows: TGTGCCAGCAGCGGGGGGGACAAGTCAGATACGCAGTATTTT.

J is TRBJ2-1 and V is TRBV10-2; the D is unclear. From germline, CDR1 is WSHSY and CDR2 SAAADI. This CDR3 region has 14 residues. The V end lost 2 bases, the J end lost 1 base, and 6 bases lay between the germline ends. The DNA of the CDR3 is TGCGCCAGCAGTGAGCAGAGTTCCTACAATGAGCAGTTCTTC. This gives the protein CASSEQSSYNEQFF.

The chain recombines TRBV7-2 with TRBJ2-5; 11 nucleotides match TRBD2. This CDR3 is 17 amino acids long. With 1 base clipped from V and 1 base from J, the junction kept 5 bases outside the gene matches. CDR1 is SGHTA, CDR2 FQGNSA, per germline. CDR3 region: CASSLVWLAGGQETQYF. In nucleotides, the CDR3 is TGTGCCAGCAGCTTAGTTTGGCTAGCGGGAGGCCAAGAGACCCAGTACTTC.

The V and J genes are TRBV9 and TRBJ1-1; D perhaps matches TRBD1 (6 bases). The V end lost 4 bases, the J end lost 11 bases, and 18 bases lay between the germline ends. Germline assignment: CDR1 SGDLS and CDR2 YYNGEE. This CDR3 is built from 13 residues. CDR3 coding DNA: TGTGCCAGCAGCCAAGAGGGGGGATTGAAGGCTTTCTTT. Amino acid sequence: CASSQEGGLKAFF. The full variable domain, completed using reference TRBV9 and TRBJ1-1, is DSGVTQTPKHLITATGQRVTLRCSPRSGDLSVYWYQQSLDQGLQFLIQYYNGEERAKGNILERFSAQQFPDLHSELNLSSLELGDSALYFCASSQEGGLKAFFGQGTRLTVV.

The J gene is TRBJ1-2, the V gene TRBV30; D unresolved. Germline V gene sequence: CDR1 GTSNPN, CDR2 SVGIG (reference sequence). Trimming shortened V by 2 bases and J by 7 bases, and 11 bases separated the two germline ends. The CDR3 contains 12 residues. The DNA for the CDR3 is TGTGCCTGGAGTCCGCCGCGTCCTGGCTACACCTTC. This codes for CAWSPPRPGYTF.

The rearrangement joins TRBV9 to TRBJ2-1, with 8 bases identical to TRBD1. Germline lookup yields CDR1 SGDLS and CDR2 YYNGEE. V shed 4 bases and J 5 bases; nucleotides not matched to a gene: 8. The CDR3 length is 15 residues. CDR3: CASSYDRGGNNEQFF. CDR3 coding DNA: TGTGCCAGCAGCTACGACAGGGGCGGTAACAATGAGCAGTTCTTC.

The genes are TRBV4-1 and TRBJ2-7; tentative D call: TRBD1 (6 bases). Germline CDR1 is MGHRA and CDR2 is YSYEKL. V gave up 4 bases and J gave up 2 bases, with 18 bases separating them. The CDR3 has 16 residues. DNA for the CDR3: TGCGCCAGCAGCCTATTTACCGGGACACCAACCTACGAGCAGTACTTC. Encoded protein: CASSLFTGTPTYEQYF.

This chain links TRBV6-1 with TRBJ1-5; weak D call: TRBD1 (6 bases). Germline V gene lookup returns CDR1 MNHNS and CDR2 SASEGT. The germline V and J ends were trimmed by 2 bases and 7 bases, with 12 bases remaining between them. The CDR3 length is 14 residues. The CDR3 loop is CASSELQGYQPQHF. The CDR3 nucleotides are TGTGCCAGCAGTGAACTCCAGGGGTACCAGCCCCAGCATTTT.

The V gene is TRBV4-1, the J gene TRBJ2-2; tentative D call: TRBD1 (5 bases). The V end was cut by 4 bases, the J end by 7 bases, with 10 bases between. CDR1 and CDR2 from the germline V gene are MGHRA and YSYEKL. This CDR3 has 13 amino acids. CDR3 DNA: TGCGCCAGCAGCCCAGGGATGGTCGGGGAGCTGTTTTTT. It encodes CASSPGMVGELFF.

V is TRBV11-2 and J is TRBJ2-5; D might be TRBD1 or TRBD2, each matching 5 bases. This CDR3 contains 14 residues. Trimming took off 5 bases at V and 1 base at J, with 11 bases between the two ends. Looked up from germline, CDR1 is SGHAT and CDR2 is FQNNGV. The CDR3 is CASSIGGGQETQYF. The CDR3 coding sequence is TGTGCCAGCAGCATAGGTGGGGGCCAAGAGACCCAGTACTTC.

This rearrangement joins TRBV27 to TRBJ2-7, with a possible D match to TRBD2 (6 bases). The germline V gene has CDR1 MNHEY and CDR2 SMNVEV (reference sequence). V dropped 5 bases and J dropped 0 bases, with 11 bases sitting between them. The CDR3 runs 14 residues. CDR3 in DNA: TGTGCCAGCAGTGTGGCGGGGCCCTCCTACGAGCAGTACTTC. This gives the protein CASSVAGPSYEQYF.

The CDR3 DNA follows: TGTGCCACCCTGGTGAACACTGAAGCTTTCTTT. Its translation is CATLVNTEAFF. The chain employs TRBV19 and TRBJ1-1, with no clear D. Germline values: CDR1 LNHDA, CDR2 SQIVND (reference sequence). Trimming took off 10 bases at V and 0 bases at J, with 6 bases between the two ends. CDR3 length: 11 amino acids.

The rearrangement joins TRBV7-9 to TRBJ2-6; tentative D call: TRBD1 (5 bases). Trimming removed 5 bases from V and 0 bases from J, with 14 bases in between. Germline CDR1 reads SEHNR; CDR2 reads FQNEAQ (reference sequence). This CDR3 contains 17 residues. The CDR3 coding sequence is TGTGCCAGCAGCCTCGACAGTAGAGTCTCTGGGGCCAACGTCCTGACTTTC. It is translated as CASSLDSRVSGANVLTF.

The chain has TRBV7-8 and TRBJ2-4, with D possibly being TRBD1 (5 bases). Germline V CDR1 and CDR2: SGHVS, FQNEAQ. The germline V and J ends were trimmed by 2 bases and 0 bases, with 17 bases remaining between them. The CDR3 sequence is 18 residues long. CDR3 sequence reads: CASSLRMSGSLAKNIQYF. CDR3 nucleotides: TGTGCCAGCAGCTTAAGAATGTCAGGGTCACTAGCCAAAAACATTCAGTACTTC.

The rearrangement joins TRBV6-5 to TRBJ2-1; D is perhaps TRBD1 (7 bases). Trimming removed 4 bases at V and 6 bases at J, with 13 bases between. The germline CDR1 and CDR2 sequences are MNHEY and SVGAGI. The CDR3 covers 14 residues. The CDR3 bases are TGTGCCAGCAGTTTTCTGCAGGGGGGCAATGAGCAGTTCTTC. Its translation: CASSFLQGGNEQFF.

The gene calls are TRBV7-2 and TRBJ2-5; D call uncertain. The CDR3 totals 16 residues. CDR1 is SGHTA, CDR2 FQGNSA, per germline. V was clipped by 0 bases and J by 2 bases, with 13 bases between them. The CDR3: CASSLAFVGIQETQYF. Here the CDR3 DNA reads TGTGCCAGCAGCTTAGCTTTCGTCGGTATACAAGAGACCCAGTACTTC. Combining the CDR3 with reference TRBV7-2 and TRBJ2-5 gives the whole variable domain GAGVSQSPSNKVTEKGKDVELRCDPISGHTALYWYRQSLGQGLEFLIYFQGNSAPDKSGLPSDRFSAERTGGSVSTLTIQRTQQEDSAVYLCASSLAFVGIQETQYFGPGTRLLVL.

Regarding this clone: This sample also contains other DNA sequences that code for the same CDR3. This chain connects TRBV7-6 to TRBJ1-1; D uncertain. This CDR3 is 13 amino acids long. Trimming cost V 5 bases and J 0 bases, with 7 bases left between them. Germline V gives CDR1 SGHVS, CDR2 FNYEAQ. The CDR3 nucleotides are TGTGCCAGCAGCCCGGGTCTGAACACTGAAGCTTTCTTT. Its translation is CASSPGLNTEAFF.

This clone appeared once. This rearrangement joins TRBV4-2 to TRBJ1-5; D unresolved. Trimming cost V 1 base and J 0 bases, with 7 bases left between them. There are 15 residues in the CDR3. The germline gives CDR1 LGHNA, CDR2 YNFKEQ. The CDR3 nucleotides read TGTGCCAGCAGCCAAGCCAGCTATAGCAATCAGCCCCAGCATTTT. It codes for CASSQASYSNQPQHF.

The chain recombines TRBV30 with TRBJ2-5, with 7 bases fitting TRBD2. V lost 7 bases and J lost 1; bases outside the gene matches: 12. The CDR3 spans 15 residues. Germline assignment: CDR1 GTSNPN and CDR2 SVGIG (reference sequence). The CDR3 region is CALEDWEGIQETQYF. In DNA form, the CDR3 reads TGTGCCTTGGAAGACTGGGAGGGGATCCAAGAGACCCAGTACTTC.

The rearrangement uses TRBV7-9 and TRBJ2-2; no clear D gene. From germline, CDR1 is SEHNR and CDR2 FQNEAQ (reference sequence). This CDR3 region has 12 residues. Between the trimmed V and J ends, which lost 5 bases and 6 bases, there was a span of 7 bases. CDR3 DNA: TGTGCCAGCAGCCCTCCGGCCGGGGAGCTGTTTTTT. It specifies CASSPPAGELFF.

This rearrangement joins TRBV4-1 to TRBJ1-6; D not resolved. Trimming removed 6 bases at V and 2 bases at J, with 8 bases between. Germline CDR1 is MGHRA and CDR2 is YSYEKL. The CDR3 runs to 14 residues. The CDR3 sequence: CASSAGTYNSPLHF. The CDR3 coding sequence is TGCGCCAGCAGTGCGGGGACCTATAATTCACCCCTCCACTTT.

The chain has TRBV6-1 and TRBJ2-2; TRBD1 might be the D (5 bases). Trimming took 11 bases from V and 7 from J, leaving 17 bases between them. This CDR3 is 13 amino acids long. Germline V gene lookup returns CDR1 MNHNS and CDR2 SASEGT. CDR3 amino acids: CAVSGIGVGELFF. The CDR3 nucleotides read TGTGCCGTTTCAGGGATAGGGGTCGGGGAGCTGTTTTTT.

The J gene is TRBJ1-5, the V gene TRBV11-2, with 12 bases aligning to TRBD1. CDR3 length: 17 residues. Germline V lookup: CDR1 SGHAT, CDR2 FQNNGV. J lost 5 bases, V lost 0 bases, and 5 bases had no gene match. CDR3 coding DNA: TGTGCCAGCAGCTTAGATTCCGGGACAGGGGGCTATCAGCCCCAGCATTTT. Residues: CASSLDSGTGGYQPQHF.

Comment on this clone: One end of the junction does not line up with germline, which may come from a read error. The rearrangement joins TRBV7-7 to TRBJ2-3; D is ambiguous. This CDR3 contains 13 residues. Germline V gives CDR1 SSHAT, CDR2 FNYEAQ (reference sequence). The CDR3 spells CASSLFPTDTQYF. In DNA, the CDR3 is TGTGCTAGCAGCTTATTCCCGACAGATACGCAGTATTTT.

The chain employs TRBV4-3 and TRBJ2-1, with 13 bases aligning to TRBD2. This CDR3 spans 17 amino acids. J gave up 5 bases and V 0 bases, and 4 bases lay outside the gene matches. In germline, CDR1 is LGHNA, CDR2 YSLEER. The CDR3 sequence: CASSQDRGLAGHNEQFF. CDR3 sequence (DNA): TGCGCCAGCAGCCAAGATAGGGGACTAGCGGGACACAATGAGCAGTTCTTC.

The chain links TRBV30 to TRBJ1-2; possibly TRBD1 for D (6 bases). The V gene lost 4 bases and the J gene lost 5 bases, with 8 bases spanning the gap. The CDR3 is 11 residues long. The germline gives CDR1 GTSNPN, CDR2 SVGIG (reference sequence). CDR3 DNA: TGTGCCTGGAACAGGGAGTATGGCTACACCTTC. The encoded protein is CAWNREYGYTF.

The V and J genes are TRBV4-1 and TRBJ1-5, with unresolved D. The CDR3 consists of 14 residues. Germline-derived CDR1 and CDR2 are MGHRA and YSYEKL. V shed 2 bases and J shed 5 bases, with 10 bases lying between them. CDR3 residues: CASSQLEGDQPQHF. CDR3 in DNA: TGCGCCAGCAGCCAACTGGAGGGAGATCAGCCCCAGCATTTT.

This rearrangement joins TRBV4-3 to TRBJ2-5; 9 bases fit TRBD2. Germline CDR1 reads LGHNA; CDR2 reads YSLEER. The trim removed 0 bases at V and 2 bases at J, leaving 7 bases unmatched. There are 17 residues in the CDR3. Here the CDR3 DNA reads TGCGCCAGCAGCCAAGATGTGGCTAGCGGGGCACAAGAGACCCAGTACTTC. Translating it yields CASSQDVASGAQETQYF.